Listed below are T cell receptor beta chains from one sample, sequenced in a study of T cell responses to AZD1222 COVID-19 vaccine. The protocol was immunoSEQ multiplex PCR, while the TCRdb copy is restricted to in-frame clones and leaves out a portion. The sample shows about 59,000 clones, nearly 90% of them seen only once. Here the sequenced sample was peripheral blood, taken 28 days after the second AZD1222 dose. The receptors were gathered from an adult who received the AZD1222 COVID-19 vaccine. Both conserved end residues are part of each CDR3. A D gene is named only where the DNA matches it firmly. Size is stated for part of the rows, as once, few or many counts, or as a class when the clone is expanded.

size: once; D: -; J: TRBJ1-2; V: TRBV10-3; DNA: TGTGCCATCAGTCCCGGGACCACGGCCTCTGGCTACACCTTC; CDR3: CAISPGTTASGYTF
size: -; D: -; J: TRBJ1-1; V: TRBV24-1; DNA: TGTGCCACCCCCCGCGTGTCCGGGAGGAACACTGAAGCTTTCTTT; CDR3: CATPRVSGRNTEAFF
size: -; D: -; J: TRBJ2-1; V: TRBV10-3; DNA: TGTGCCATCGGAAGGGGTGGGTTCAATGAGCAGTTCTTC; CDR3: CAIGRGGFNEQFF
size: once; D: -; J: TRBJ2-6; V: TRBV28; DNA: TGTGCCAGCAGGGGGTTTACCTCTGGGGCCAACGTCCTGACTTTC; CDR3: CASRGFTSGANVLTF
size: -; D: -; J: TRBJ1-3; V: TRBV4-2; DNA: TGTGCCAGCAGCGGCTCTGGAAACACCATATATTTT; CDR3: CASSGSGNTIYF
size: -; D: -; J: TRBJ1-1; V: TRBV30; DNA: TGTGCCTGGAGTGGGGTCCAAGTGAACACTGAAGCTTTCTTT; CDR3: CAWSGVQVNTEAFF
size: -; D: -; J: TRBJ2-1; V: TRBV27; DNA: TGTGCCAGCAGCCTGGAGGGGGGTTACAATGAGCAGTTCTTC; CDR3: CASSLEGGYNEQFF
size: -; D: -; J: TRBJ1-1; V: TRBV19; DNA: TGTGCCAGTAGTAAGGGCAGCTCCTCGAACACTGAAGCTTTCTTT; CDR3: CASSKGSSSNTEAFF
size: -; D: -; J: TRBJ1-5; V: TRBV7-2; DNA: TGTGCCAGCAGCTTAGGACCTAATCAGCCCCAGCATTTT; CDR3: CASSLGPNQPQHF
size: -; D: -; J: TRBJ1-6; V: TRBV6-5; DNA: TGTGCCAGCAGTTCCCCAGGAACAGGAGTTAATTCACCCCTCCACTTT; CDR3: CASSSPGTGVNSPLHF
size: -; D: -; J: TRBJ1-2; V: TRBV28; DNA: TGTGCCAGCAGTTTAATGGGACAAATATATGGCTACACCTTC; CDR3: CASSLMGQIYGYTF
size: once; D: -; J: TRBJ1-1; V: TRBV28; DNA: TGTGCCAGCACCTTGGGCCTACGGAACACTGAAGCTTTCTTT; CDR3: CASTLGLRNTEAFF
size: -; D: TRBD2; J: TRBJ2-7; V: TRBV5-1; DNA: TGCGCCAGCAGCTTGTTAGGGGGACTAGCGGGTTACGAGCAGTACTTC; CDR3: CASSLLGGLAGYEQYF
size: -; D: TRBD1; J: TRBJ1-3; V: TRBV18; DNA: TGTGCCAGCTCCGGACAGGGCGGTAACACCATATATTTT; CDR3: CASSGQGGNTIYF
size: -; D: -; J: TRBJ2-1; V: TRBV5-4; DNA: TGTGCCAGCAGCTCCCCGAGGGTCAATGAGCAGTTCTTC; CDR3: CASSSPRVNEQFF
size: -; D: -; J: TRBJ2-7; V: TRBV20-1; DNA: TGCAGTGCTAGTGGGTTACGGGACGAGCAGTACTTC; CDR3: CSASGLRDEQYF
size: -; D: -; J: TRBJ2-7; V: TRBV7-9; DNA: TGTGCCAGCAGCTTGGGACACTCTTCCTACGAGCAGTACTTC; CDR3: CASSLGHSSYEQYF
size: -; D: -; J: TRBJ2-3; V: TRBV10-2; DNA: TGCGCCAGCAGTGAGTGGGGAAGGAGCACAGATACGCAGTATTTT; CDR3: CASSEWGRSTDTQYF
size: -; D: TRBD1; J: TRBJ1-2; V: TRBV5-1; DNA: TGCGCCAGCAGCTTGGCGACCCCGGGACAGGGGTTTGGCTACACCTTC; CDR3: CASSLATPGQGFGYTF
size: -; D: -; J: TRBJ1-4; V: TRBV30; DNA: TGTGCCTGGAGGGGGGACCGAAATGAAAAACTGTTTTTT; CDR3: CAWRGDRNEKLFF
size: -; D: -; J: TRBJ1-3; V: TRBV6-5; DNA: TGTGCCAGCAGTTACTCGATCGGGGGATCAGGAAACACCATATATTTT; CDR3: CASSYSIGGSGNTIYF
size: -; D: -; J: TRBJ2-5; V: TRBV7-3; DNA: TGTGCCAGCAGCTTCCTGGACCGAGAAGAGACCCAGTACTTC; CDR3: CASSFLDREETQYF
size: few; D: -; J: TRBJ2-3; V: TRBV7-2; DNA: TGTGCCAGCAGCCCCCAAGATACGCAGTATTTT; CDR3: CASSPQDTQYF
size: -; D: TRBD1; J: TRBJ1-1; V: TRBV5-1; DNA: TGCGCCAGCAGCTTGGCCGGTACAGGGGCGCGGACTGAAGCTTTCTTT; CDR3: CASSLAGTGARTEAFF
size: once; D: TRBD1; J: TRBJ1-2; V: TRBV5-4; DNA: TGTGCCAGCAGCCTGTCCGGGACAGGGGGCATCTTCCATGGCTACACCTTC; CDR3: CASSLSGTGGIFHGYTF
size: -; D: -; J: TRBJ2-1; V: TRBV5-1; DNA: TGCGCCAGCAGCCCCCTTCGGGGAAACCGGGACAATGAGCAGTTCTTC; CDR3: CASSPLRGNRDNEQFF
size: -; D: TRBD2; J: TRBJ2-2; V: TRBV3-1/TRBV3-2; DNA: TGTGCCAGCAGCCAAGAAAAGCGGGGGGGCATCACCGGGGAGCTGTTTTTT; CDR3: CASSQEKRGGITGELFF
size: -; D: -; J: TRBJ2-2; V: TRBV27; DNA: TGTGCCAGCAGTCATAGTTACACCGGGGAGCTGTTTTTT; CDR3: CASSHSYTGELFF
size: -; D: TRBD1; J: TRBJ1-2; V: TRBV4-1; DNA: TGCGCCAGCAGCCAAGAACAGGGGTCTACCTATGGCTACACCTTC; CDR3: CASSQEQGSTYGYTF
size: -; D: -; J: TRBJ1-1; V: TRBV11-3; DNA: TGTGCCAGCAGCCTGGGTTTGGGTGGAACTGAAGCTTTCTTT; CDR3: CASSLGLGGTEAFF
size: -; D: TRBD1; J: TRBJ1-4; V: TRBV5-5; DNA: TGTGCCAGCAGCTTCAGGGGGCAGACTAATGAAAAACTGTTTTTT; CDR3: CASSFRGQTNEKLFF
size: -; D: TRBD2; J: TRBJ2-2; V: TRBV24-1; DNA: TGTGCCACCAGTGATGCACCGGGACTAGCGGGAGGAACGAACACCGGGGAGCTGTTTTTT; CDR3: CATSDAPGLAGGTNTGELFF
size: -; D: -; J: TRBJ1-5; V: TRBV19; DNA: TGTGCCAGTAGACTTAGCAGGGGACCCAATCAGCCCCAGCATTTT; CDR3: CASRLSRGPNQPQHF
size: -; D: -; J: TRBJ2-2; V: TRBV3-1/TRBV3-2; DNA: TGTGCCAGCAGCCAAGGCCTCTCGAACACCGGGGAGCTGTTTTTT; CDR3: CASSQGLSNTGELFF
size: -; D: TRBD2; J: TRBJ2-1; V: TRBV23-1; DNA: TGCGCCAGCAGTCAATCGGTCAGCGGGGAGGGGTACAATGAGCAGTTCTTC; CDR3: CASSQSVSGEGYNEQFF
size: -; D: -; J: TRBJ2-1; V: TRBV5-1; DNA: TGCGCCAGCAGCTTGGGTCCGTACAATGAGCAGTTCTTC; CDR3: CASSLGPYNEQFF
size: -; D: -; J: TRBJ2-7; V: TRBV6-5; DNA: TGTGCCAGCAGTTACCGACAGGTTAATACCTACGAGCAGTACTTC; CDR3: CASSYRQVNTYEQYF
size: -; D: TRBD1; J: TRBJ1-3; V: TRBV5-1; DNA: TGCGCCAGCAGCTTGGGGGCAGGGGGCAACTCTGGAAACACCATATATTTT; CDR3: CASSLGAGGNSGNTIYF
size: few; D: TRBD1; J: TRBJ1-2; V: TRBV4-3; DNA: TGCGCCAGCAGCCCGGGGACAGGGGCGAGGTATGGCTACACCTTC; CDR3: CASSPGTGARYGYTF
size: -; D: -; J: TRBJ2-5; V: TRBV7-8; DNA: TGTGCCAGCAGCTTAGCTGAGACAAAGGAGACCCAGTACTTC; CDR3: CASSLAETKETQYF
size: -; D: -; J: TRBJ2-7; V: TRBV6-5; DNA: TGTGCCAGCAGTCCCAGAGACAGCACCTACGAGCAGTACTTC; CDR3: CASSPRDSTYEQYF
size: -; D: -; J: TRBJ2-6; V: TRBV19; DNA: TGTGCCAGTACCCAGCACGGTTCTGGGGCCAACGTCCTGACTTTC; CDR3: CASTQHGSGANVLTF
size: -; D: -; J: TRBJ2-2; V: TRBV6-5; DNA: TGTGCCAGCAGTTACCCAGGAATCGGGGAGCTGTTTTTT; CDR3: CASSYPGIGELFF
size: -; D: TRBD1; J: TRBJ1-6; V: TRBV25-1; DNA: TGTGCCAGCAGTGGTCCGGGACAGGGGAGCTCACCCCTCCACTTT; CDR3: CASSGPGQGSSPLHF
size: -; D: -; J: TRBJ1-3; V: TRBV2; DNA: TGTGCCAGCCAGGGGAGTAACGGTGAAGACGGGAACACCATATATTTT; CDR3: CASQGSNGEDGNTIYF
size: -; D: -; J: TRBJ1-1; V: TRBV18; DNA: TGTGCCAGCTCCGGGACCGCGGACACTGAAGCTTTCTTT; CDR3: CASSGTADTEAFF
size: few; D: TRBD2; J: TRBJ2-4; V: TRBV2; DNA: TGTGCCACCACCGCGGCGGGGGGAACCCGGATTCAGTACTTC; CDR3: CATTAAGGTRIQYF
size: -; D: TRBD1; J: TRBJ1-4; V: TRBV29-1; DNA: TGCAGCGTTGAAGGACAGGGGACTAATGAAAAACTGTTTTTT; CDR3: CSVEGQGTNEKLFF